Listed below are T cell receptor beta chains from one sample, sequenced in a study of shared clonotypes between healthy human individuals. The repertoire was sequenced with immunoSEQ multiplex PCR; TCRdb's copy has only in-frame clones and lacks some. The sample has millions of clones; under 95% are singletons. The sample consisted of naive CD8+ T cells from PBMCs. The receptors here all came from a young man in good health. Some clones in this sample may be carry-over from other donors' samples. Both conserved end residues are part of each CDR3. The order of the fields is V gene, clone size, J gene, D gene, CDR3 DNA, CDR3 protein. D genes are given only for firm matches. Clone size is not always given. Where it is, it says once, few, many or a class for expanded clones.

V: TRBV2
size: .
J: TRBJ2-1
D: .
DNA: TGTGCCAGCACCCCTGGGCAGGGGCCATCCTACAATGAGCAGTTCTTC
CDR3: CASTPGQGPSYNEQFF

V: TRBV13
size: .
J: TRBJ2-1
D: .
DNA: TGTGCCAGCAGCGCGCCGGCGGCAGTTCTGACCTCCTACAATGAGCAGTTCTTC
CDR3: CASSAPAAVLTSYNEQFF

V: TRBV27
size: once
J: TRBJ2-5
D: .
DNA: TGTGCCAGCGGAGACCGTTTAGTTCAAGAGACCCAGTACTTC
CDR3: CASGDRLVQETQYF

V: TRBV27
size: .
J: TRBJ2-7
D: .
DNA: TGTGCCAGCTCCCCCAGGCTTGCGTACGAGCAGTACTTC
CDR3: CASSPRLAYEQYF

V: TRBV2
size: .
J: TRBJ2-1
D: .
DNA: TGTGCCAGCAGTGGGGGGGGCCTAAGGAATGAGCAGTTCTTC
CDR3: CASSGGGLRNEQFF

V: TRBV11-2
size: .
J: TRBJ2-2
D: TRBD1
DNA: TGTGCCAGCAGCCAAGGGGGACAGGGAGGAACCGGGGAGCTGTTTTTT
CDR3: CASSQGGQGGTGELFF

V: TRBV19
size: .
J: TRBJ1-2
D: .
DNA: TGTGCCAGTAGTCTCCACGTAACCGGAGGCTACACCTTC
CDR3: CASSLHVTGGYTF

V: TRBV15
size: .
J: TRBJ2-1
D: .
DNA: TGTGCCACCAGCAGAGATAACCAGCTGTTATACAATGAGCAGTTCTTC
CDR3: CATSRDNQLLYNEQFF

V: TRBV27
size: .
J: TRBJ2-1
D: TRBD2
DNA: TGTGCCAGCAGTTCGGGACTAGCGGGAGGACCCTACAATGAGCAGTTCTTC
CDR3: CASSSGLAGGPYNEQFF

V: TRBV2
size: .
J: TRBJ2-1
D: TRBD2
DNA: TGTGCCAGCAGGTCCCCTAGCGGGCCTTCCTACAATGAGCAGTTCTTC
CDR3: CASRSPSGPSYNEQFF

V: TRBV13
size: .
J: TRBJ2-7
D: TRBD1
DNA: TGTGCCAGCAGCTTATCGCGCGGGACAGGTCACGAGCAGTACTTC
CDR3: CASSLSRGTGHEQYF

V: TRBV9
size: .
J: TRBJ2-3
D: TRBD2
DNA: TGTGCCAGCAGCTACGCCGGGACTAGCGGGAGAGAGGATACGCAGTATTTT
CDR3: CASSYAGTSGREDTQYF

V: TRBV15
size: .
J: TRBJ2-3
D: .
DNA: TGTGCCACCAGCAGAGCGTTTACAGATACGCAGTATTTT
CDR3: CATSRAFTDTQYF

V: TRBV11-2
size: .
J: TRBJ2-7
D: .
DNA: TGTGCCAGCAGCATAGGGGAACAGATCTACGAGCAGTACTTC
CDR3: CASSIGEQIYEQYF

V: TRBV7-2
size: .
J: TRBJ2-3
D: .
DNA: TGTGCCAGCAGCTGGGGGCTCGCCGGCACAGATACGCAGTATTTT
CDR3: CASSWGLAGTDTQYF

V: TRBV15
size: .
J: TRBJ2-2
D: .
DNA: TGTGCCACCAGCTCGCGGGATCACGGGGAGCTGTTTTTT
CDR3: CATSSRDHGELFF

V: TRBV5-1
size: few
J: TRBJ1-1
D: .
DNA: TGCGCCAGCAGCGGGGACGGAAAGAACACTGAAGCTTTCTTT
CDR3: CASSGDGKNTEAFF

V: TRBV28
size: .
J: TRBJ2-7
D: .
DNA: TGTGCCAGCAGTGACCCGGGACTCCTGGCCTACGAGCAGTACTTC
CDR3: CASSDPGLLAYEQYF

V: TRBV4-3
size: .
J: TRBJ1-1
D: .
DNA: TGCGCCAGCAGCCACCTTCTCCCGATGGGACTGATGAACACTGAAGCTTTCTTT
CDR3: CASSHLLPMGLMNTEAFF

V: TRBV6-1
size: .
J: TRBJ2-7
D: TRBD2
DNA: TGTGCCAGCAAGGGGCGGGGACTAGCGCTCTACGAGCAGTACTTC
CDR3: CASKGRGLALYEQYF

V: TRBV27
size: .
J: TRBJ1-5
D: TRBD1
DNA: TGTGCCAGCAGCGACAGGGTTAGAAGTGATCAGCCCCAGCATTTT
CDR3: CASSDRVRSDQPQHF

V: TRBV28
size: .
J: TRBJ1-5
D: .
DNA: TGTGCCAGCAGTTCCCCGGTCTCGGGACACCCGTATAGCAATCAGCCCCAGCATTTT
CDR3: CASSSPVSGHPYSNQPQHF

V: TRBV19
size: few
J: TRBJ1-1
D: .
DNA: TGTGCCAGTAGTATAGTCAGCTACGAACCGGCTTTCTTT
CDR3: CASSIVSYEPAFF

V: TRBV27
size: .
J: TRBJ2-7
D: .
DNA: TGTGCCAGCAGTTTCCCAGGATCCGGCGAGCAGTACTTC
CDR3: CASSFPGSGEQYF

V: TRBV19
size: .
J: TRBJ2-1
D: .
DNA: TGTGCCAGTAGTCTAACTGCGGGGATCTCCTACAATGAGCAGTTCTTC
CDR3: CASSLTAGISYNEQFF

V: TRBV5-1
size: .
J: TRBJ2-3
D: TRBD2
DNA: TGCGCCAGCAGCTTGAATTGGCGGGAGTCGGCAGATACGCAGTATTTT
CDR3: CASSLNWRESADTQYF

V: TRBV3-2
size: .
J: TRBJ2-7
D: .
DNA: TGTGCCAGCGGGTACGAGCAGTACTTC
CDR3: CASGYEQYF

V: TRBV13
size: .
J: TRBJ2-5
D: .
DNA: TGTGCCAGCAGCCCCCGTGGCGGCAGGGAGACCCAGTACTTC
CDR3: CASSPRGGRETQYF

V: TRBV7-9
size: .
J: TRBJ2-3
D: TRBD2
DNA: TGTGCCAGCAGCTTGGAGGGAGGGCTTACAGATACGCAGTATTTT
CDR3: CASSLEGGLTDTQYF

V: TRBV5-1
size: .
J: TRBJ1-1
D: TRBD1
DNA: TGCGCCAGCAGCTCAACAGGGGTCCCTGAAGCTTTCTTT
CDR3: CASSSTGVPEAFF

V: TRBV19
size: .
J: TRBJ2-7
D: .
DNA: TGTGCCAGTAGTATTTTCATGGGGATAACCTACGAGCAGTACTTC
CDR3: CASSIFMGITYEQYF

V: TRBV10-3
size: .
J: TRBJ2-2
D: .
DNA: TGTGCCATCATGGAAGGCGGGGAGCTGTTTTTT
CDR3: CAIMEGGELFF

V: TRBV19
size: .
J: TRBJ1-1
D: .
DNA: TGTGCCAGTAGTATTGATGTGAGGGCCGGATCCACTGAAGCTTTCTTT
CDR3: CASSIDVRAGSTEAFF

V: TRBV27
size: .
J: TRBJ1-5
D: .
DNA: TGTGCCAGCAGTCCCGGGGGTAGCAATCAGCCCCAGCATTTT
CDR3: CASSPGGSNQPQHF

V: TRBV19
size: .
J: TRBJ1-5
D: .
DNA: TGTGCCAGTAACCCGTGGTGGGGGGCCAGTCAGCCCCAGCATTTT
CDR3: CASNPWWGASQPQHF

V: TRBV27
size: .
J: TRBJ2-7
D: TRBD1
DNA: TGTGCCAGCAGTCCCGCCGGGACAGGGGCCTACGAGCAGTACTTC
CDR3: CASSPAGTGAYEQYF

V: TRBV2
size: .
J: TRBJ2-7
D: .
DNA: TGTGCCAGCCGAGCCCGGGGGATCTACGAGCAGTACTTC
CDR3: CASRARGIYEQYF

V: TRBV5-1
size: .
J: TRBJ1-1
D: .
DNA: TGCGCCAGCAGCTTGGGGGGCCGGGGGACGAACACTGAAGCTTTCTTT
CDR3: CASSLGGRGTNTEAFF

V: TRBV27
size: .
J: TRBJ2-2
D: .
DNA: TGTGCCAGCAGCCGCGGGACAGCGGTCACCGGGGAGCTGTTTTTT
CDR3: CASSRGTAVTGELFF

V: TRBV7-9
size: .
J: TRBJ2-1
D: TRBD1
DNA: TGTGCCAGCAGCCCGCCGGGACAGTGGGGGAATGAGCAGTTCTTC
CDR3: CASSPPGQWGNEQFF

V: TRBV19
size: few
J: TRBJ2-7
D: .
DNA: TGTGCCAGTGGCCTGCCCCCGGGAACCGGGTACGAGCAGTACTTC
CDR3: CASGLPPGTGYEQYF

V: TRBV15
size: .
J: TRBJ2-3
D: .
DNA: TGTGCCACCAGCAGGGGATTGGGGGCAGATACGCAGTATTTT
CDR3: CATSRGLGADTQYF

V: TRBV2
size: .
J: TRBJ2-4
D: .
DNA: TGTGCCAGCAGTGTCGGGCCAGGGAATTTAGACATTCAGTACTTC
CDR3: CASSVGPGNLDIQYF

V: TRBV28
size: .
J: TRBJ2-1
D: .
DNA: TGTGCCAGCGGAATGCCGGGAAATGAGCAGTTCTTC
CDR3: CASGMPGNEQFF

V: TRBV9
size: .
J: TRBJ2-5
D: .
DNA: TGTGCCAGCAGCGGTGCCCCCGGGGAGACCCAGTACTTC
CDR3: CASSGAPGETQYF

V: TRBV27
size: .
J: TRBJ2-2
D: .
DNA: TGTGCCAGCAGCCAGAGGGCAGGGTTCGGGGAGCTGTTTTTT
CDR3: CASSQRAGFGELFF

V: TRBV4-2
size: .
J: TRBJ2-7
D: .
DNA: TGTGCCAGCAGCCCTTTGTATGGGGTAGTTACGTACGAGCAGTACTTC
CDR3: CASSPLYGVVTYEQYF

V: TRBV7-9
size: .
J: TRBJ2-7
D: .
DNA: TGTGCCAGCAGCTTAGACGTTGCTAAGTTCCGATACGAGCAGTACTTC
CDR3: CASSLDVAKFRYEQYF

V: TRBV28
size: .
J: TRBJ2-7
D: .
DNA: TGTGCCAGCAGTTTACCCCGGGAGCTCTACGAGCAGTACTTC
CDR3: CASSLPRELYEQYF

V: TRBV7-8
size: .
J: TRBJ2-2
D: TRBD2
DNA: TGTGCCAGCAGCTTAGATGCTAGCGGGTTAGGCTGGGAGCTGTTTTTT
CDR3: CASSLDASGLGWELFF

V: TRBV30
size: .
J: TRBJ2-7
D: .
DNA: TGTGCCTGGAGTGTACTCCTGGGTTACGAGCAGTACTTC
CDR3: CAWSVLLGYEQYF

V: TRBV5-5
size: .
J: TRBJ1-1
D: .
DNA: TGTGCCAGCAGCTTGGCGGGGAACACTGAAGCTTTCTTT
CDR3: CASSLAGNTEAFF

V: TRBV7-9
size: .
J: TRBJ1-5
D: TRBD1
DNA: TGTGCCAGCAGCTTTGGGACAGGGGCCTATCTCAGCAATCAGCCCCAGCATTTT
CDR3: CASSFGTGAYLSNQPQHF

V: TRBV10-2
size: .
J: TRBJ2-7
D: .
DNA: TGCGCCAGCAGTGAGTCACGGGGAGTCGGGGAGCAGTACTTC
CDR3: CASSESRGVGEQYF

V: TRBV7-9
size: .
J: TRBJ2-1
D: TRBD2
DNA: TGTGCCAGCAGCTTTGGACTAGCGGGGGCCGTCTCCTACAATGAGCAGTTCTTC
CDR3: CASSFGLAGAVSYNEQFF